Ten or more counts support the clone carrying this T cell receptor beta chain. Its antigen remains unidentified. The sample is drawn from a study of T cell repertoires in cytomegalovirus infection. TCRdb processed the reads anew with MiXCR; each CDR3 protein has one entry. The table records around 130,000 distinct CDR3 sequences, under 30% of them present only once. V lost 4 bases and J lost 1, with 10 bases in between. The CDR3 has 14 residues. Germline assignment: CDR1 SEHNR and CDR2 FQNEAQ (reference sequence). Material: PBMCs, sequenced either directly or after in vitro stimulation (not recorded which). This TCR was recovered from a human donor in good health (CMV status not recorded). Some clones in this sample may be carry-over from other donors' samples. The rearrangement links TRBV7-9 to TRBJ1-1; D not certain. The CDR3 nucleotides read TGTGCCAGCAGCTCGGAGAGGGCGAACACTGAAGCTTTCTTT. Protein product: CASSSERANTEAFF.